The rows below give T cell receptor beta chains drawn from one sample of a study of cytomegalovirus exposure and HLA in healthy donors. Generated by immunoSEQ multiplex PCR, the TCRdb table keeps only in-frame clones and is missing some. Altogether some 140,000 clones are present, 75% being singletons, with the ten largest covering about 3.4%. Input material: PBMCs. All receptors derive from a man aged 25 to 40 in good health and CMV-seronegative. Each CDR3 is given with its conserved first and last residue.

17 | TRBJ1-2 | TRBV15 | CATSRDLRSPTDYGYTF
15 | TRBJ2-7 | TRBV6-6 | CASSGVREFPYEQYF
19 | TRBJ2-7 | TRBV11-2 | CASSLLRGRATSRFYEQYF
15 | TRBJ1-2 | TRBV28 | CASSKSTTGDLGYTF
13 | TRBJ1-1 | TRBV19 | CASSISTGTEAFF
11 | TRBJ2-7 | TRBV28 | CASSRIYEQYF
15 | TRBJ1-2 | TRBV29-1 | CSVEVVRQKLYGYTF
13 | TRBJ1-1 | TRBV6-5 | CASSIDHTGEAFF
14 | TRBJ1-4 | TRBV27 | CASSFSGRNEKLFF
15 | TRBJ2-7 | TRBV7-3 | CASSLIAGVSYEQYF
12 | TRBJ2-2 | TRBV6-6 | CATGQITGELFF
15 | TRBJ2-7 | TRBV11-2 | CASSGRQGRSYEQYF
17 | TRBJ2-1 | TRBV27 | CASSSGTSGRIYNEQFF
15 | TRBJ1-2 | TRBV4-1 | CASSQPTGQGRGYTF
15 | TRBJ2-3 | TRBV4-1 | CASSLTGVRGHTQYF
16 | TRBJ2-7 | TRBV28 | CASRQDKWTRSYEQYF
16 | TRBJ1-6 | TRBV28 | CASSYRARDRNSPLHF
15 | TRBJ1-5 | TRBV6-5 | CASSYSHREDQPQHF
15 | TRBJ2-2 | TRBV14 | CASSQVNAVAAELFF
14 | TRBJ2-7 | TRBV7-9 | CASSHRDKPYEQYF
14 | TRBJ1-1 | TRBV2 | CASSIGQGVTEAFF
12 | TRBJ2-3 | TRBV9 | CASSVSIDTQYF
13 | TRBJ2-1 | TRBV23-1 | CARGLADYNEQFF
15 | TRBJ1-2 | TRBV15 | CATSRDRDREYGYTF
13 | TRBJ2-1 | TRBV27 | CASSLTPPNEQFF
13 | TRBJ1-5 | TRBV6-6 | CAMGPGRNQPQHF
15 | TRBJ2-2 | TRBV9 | CASSVGQPNTGELFF
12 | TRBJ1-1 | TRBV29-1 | CSVSDRGSEAFF
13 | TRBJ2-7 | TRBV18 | CASSPARAYEQYF
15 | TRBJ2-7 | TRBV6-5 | CASSRGLAGSYEQYF
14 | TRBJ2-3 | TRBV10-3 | CAIRSSGSTDTQYF
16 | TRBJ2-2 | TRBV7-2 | CASSLASRGNTGELFF
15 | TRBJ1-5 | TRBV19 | CASSPGGTPNQPQHF
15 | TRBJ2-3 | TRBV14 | CASSSYLSSTDTQYF
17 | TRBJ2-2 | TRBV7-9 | CASSTDRGEGNTGELFF
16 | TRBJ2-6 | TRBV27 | CASSSVGPSGANVLTF
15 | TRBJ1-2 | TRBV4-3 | CASSQDVPSNYGYTF
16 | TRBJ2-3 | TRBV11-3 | CASSLGSSGSADTQYF
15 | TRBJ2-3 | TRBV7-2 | CASSTTGGSTDTQYF
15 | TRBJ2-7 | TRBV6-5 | CASSYPTREIYEQYF
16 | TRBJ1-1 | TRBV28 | CASRGDREATNTEAFF
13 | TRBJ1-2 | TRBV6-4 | CASSDSTGGGYTF
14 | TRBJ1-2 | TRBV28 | CASSSIGQGNGYTF
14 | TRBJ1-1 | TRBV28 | CASTRFSVPDFAFF
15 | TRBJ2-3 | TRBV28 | CASSLGAAMRGTQYF
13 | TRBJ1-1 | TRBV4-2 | CASSPGFDTEAFF
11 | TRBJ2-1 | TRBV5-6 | CASSSYNEQFF
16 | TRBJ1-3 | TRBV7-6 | CASSLELGQGENTIYF
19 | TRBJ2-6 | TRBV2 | CASSEAQDRANSGANVLTF
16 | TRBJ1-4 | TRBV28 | CASSLTGPATNEKLFF
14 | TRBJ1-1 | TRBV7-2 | CASSGQGAGTEAFF
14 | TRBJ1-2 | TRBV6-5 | CASNPQGGAYGYTF
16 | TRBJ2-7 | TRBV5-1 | CASRRAGLASLYEQYF
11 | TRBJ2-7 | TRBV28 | CASSFPGEQYF
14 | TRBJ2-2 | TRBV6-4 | CASSGTGDTGELFF